This TCR beta chain stems from a study of blood T cell repertoires in COVID-19 (dated by TCRdb to 2020 to 2022). For context, the study as a whole: Samples covering the acute and convalescent phases of COVID-19 were provided by collaborators in the United States, Italy and Spain. The prospective study material was composed of cDNA or gDNA derived from T cells, B-cell-depleted T cells, or PBMCs. Subjects who had been exposed to COVID-19, were actively infected with it, or had recovered from it provided the deeply sampled blood TCRbeta repertoires that made up the dataset. The repertoires were made available in a free public database intended to serve as a resource for research on the immune response to SARS-CoV-2. The samples were drawn from the first 160 participants of the ongoing ImmuneRACE study and from 950 to 1,500 subjects provided by 6 global collaborators. Nearly every sample came with metadata listing a de-identified subject ID, COVID-19 status, age in years and sex. Where HLA class I and class II types were available, the types were taken from metadata supplied by the sample provider, not from assay-based typing. Here is what the overall study found, with its caveats: Clinical and demographic metadata were provided uncurated, with the amount varying by source and participant.

TCRbeta CDR3 regions were amplified from genomic DNA using the immunoSEQ Assay, a bias-controlled multiplex PCR. As for how the authors treated the data: The number of nucleated cells in each sample was estimated from the amplification of reference gene primers within the assay. Sequence reads were collapsed and filtered to measure the absolute abundance of every unique TCRbeta CDR3 rearrangement. For each sample, productive Simpson clonality was calculated as the square root of Simpson's diversity index over productive rearrangements. TCRdb took this table from immuneACCESS and kept in-frame rearrangements with V and J called. Such tables lack part of the clones; where checked against another copy, unresolved V genes explain under half of the gap, and the rest is unexplained. The V and J calls and clone size were taken over from that table, and D and trimming were inferred from the DNA. The sample contains roughly 70,000 clones, 70% to 90% of them found a single time. Roughly 1.4% of the sample goes to the ten largest clones.

As for this clone: Its antigen is currently not known. Within one base of it there is no much larger clone, and no base qualities were kept.

Including the terminal cysteine and phenylalanine, the CDR3 comprises 17 residues. Just the 51-base CDR3 DNA is kept, in frame starting at base 1. Trimming accounts for 0 bases at V and 2 bases at J, while the number of junction bases matched to no gene is 7. The germline V gene yields SGDLS for CDR1 and YYNGEE for CDR2. Collaborating institutions collected whole blood in K2EDTA tubes following their own protocols. For TCRbeta analysis, collaborators shipped samples in one of three forms: frozen whole blood, isolated PBMCs, or DNA extracted from either of those sample types. The sequence links TRBV9 to TRBJ2-3, and 9 junction bases match TRBD2. The sample comprised peripheral blood. This sequence was found in a human donor in a cohort sampled during active COVID-19. Here the CDR3 is given as CASSVDPSGRSTDTQYF. The DNA reads TGTGCCAGCAGCGTAGACCCAAGCGGGAGGTCCACAGATACGCAGTATTTT.